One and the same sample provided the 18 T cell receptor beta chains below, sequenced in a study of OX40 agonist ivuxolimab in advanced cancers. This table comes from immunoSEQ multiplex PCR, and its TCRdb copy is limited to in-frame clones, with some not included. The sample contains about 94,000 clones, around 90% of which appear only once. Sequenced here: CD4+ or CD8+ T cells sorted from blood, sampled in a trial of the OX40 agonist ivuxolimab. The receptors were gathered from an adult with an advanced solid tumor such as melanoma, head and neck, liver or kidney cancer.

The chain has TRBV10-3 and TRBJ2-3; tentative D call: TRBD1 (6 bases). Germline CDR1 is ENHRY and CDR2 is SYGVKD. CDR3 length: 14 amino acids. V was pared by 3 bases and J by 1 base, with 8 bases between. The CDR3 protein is CAISDRTGTDTQYF. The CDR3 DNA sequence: TGTGCCATCAGTGACCGGACAGGCACAGATACGCAGTATTTT.

The CDR3, as DNA: TGTGCCAGCAGTCTAGCCGCCGGGGAGCTGTTTTTT. Amino acids: CASSLAAGELFF. The chain couples TRBV2 to TRBJ2-2, with a possible D match to TRBD2 (5 bases). Germline V lookup: CDR1 SNHLY, CDR2 FYNNEI. With 5 bases removed from V and 6 bases from J, the gap between germline ends came to 7 bases. The CDR3 is 12 amino acids. The variable domain in full, completed from reference TRBV2 and TRBJ2-2, reads EPEVTQTPSHQVTQMGQEVILRCVPISNHLYFYWYRQILGQKVEFLVSFYNNEISEKSEIFDDQFSVERPDGSNFTLKIRSTKLEDSAMYFCASSLAAGELFFGEGSRLTVL.

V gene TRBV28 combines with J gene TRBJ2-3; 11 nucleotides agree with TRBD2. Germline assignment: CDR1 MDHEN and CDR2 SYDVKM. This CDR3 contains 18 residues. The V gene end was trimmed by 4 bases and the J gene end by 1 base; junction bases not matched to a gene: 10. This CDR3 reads CASSSRIGLAGGTDTQYF. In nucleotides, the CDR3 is TGTGCCAGCAGTTCCCGGATCGGACTAGCGGGTGGCACAGATACGCAGTATTTT.

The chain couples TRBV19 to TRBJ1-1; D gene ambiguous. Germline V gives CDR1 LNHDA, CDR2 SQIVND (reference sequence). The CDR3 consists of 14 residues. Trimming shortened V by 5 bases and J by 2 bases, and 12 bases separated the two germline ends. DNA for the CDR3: TGTGCCAGTAGTTCCCGACGGGAAAACACTGAAGCTTTCTTT. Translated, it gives CASSSRRENTEAFF.

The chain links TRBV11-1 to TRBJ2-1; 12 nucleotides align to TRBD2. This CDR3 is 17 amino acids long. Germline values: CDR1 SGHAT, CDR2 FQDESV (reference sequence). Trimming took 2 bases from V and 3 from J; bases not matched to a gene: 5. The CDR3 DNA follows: TGTGCCAGCAGCTTAAGAACTAGCGGGGGGCGCTACAATGAGCAGTTCTTC. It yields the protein CASSLRTSGGRYNEQFF.

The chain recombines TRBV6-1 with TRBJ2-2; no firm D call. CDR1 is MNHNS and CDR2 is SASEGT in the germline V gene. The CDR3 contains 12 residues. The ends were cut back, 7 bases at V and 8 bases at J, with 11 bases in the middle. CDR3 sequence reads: CASTAMYGELFF. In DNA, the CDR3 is TGTGCCAGCACCGCCATGTATGGGGAGCTGTTTTTT.

The CDR3, as DNA: TGTGCCTGGAGTGTAGGCTCCTGGAGTGTACGACGTGAGCAGTTCTTC. This translates into CAWSVGSWSVRREQFF. The chain uses TRBV30 and TRBJ2-1; no clear D gene. The V end lost 0 bases, the J end lost 9 bases, and 21 bases lay between the germline ends. The CDR3 contains 16 residues. CDR1 and CDR2 (germline): GTSNPN, SVGIG (reference sequence).

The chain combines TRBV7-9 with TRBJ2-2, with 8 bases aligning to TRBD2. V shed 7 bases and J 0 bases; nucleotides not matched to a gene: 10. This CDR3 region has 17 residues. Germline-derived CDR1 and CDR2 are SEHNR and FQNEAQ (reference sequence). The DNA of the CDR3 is TGTGCCAGCACCCAGATTAGCGGGGTTACGAACACCGGGGAGCTGTTTTTT. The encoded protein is CASTQISGVTNTGELFF.

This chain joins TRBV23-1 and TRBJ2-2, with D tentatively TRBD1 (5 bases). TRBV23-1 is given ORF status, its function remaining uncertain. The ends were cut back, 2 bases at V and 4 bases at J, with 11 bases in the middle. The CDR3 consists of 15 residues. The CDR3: CASSQAGRGTGELFF. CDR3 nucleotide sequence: TGCGCCAGCAGTCAAGCAGGAAGGGGCACCGGGGAGCTGTTTTTT.

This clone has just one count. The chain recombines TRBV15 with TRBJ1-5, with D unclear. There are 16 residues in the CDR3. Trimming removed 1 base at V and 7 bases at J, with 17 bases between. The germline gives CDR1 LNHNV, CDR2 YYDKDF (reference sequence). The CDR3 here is CATSRVYRPLRQPQHF. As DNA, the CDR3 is TGTGCCACCAGCAGAGTTTACCGCCCCCTTCGGCAGCCCCAGCATTTT. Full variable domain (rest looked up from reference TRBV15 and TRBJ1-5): DAMVIQNPRYQVTQFGKPVTLSCSQTLNHNVMYWYQQKSSQAPKLLFHYYDKDFNNEADTPDNFQSRRPNTSFCFLDIRSPGLGDTAMYLCATSRVYRPLRQPQHFGDGTRLSIL.

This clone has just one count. CDR3 loop: CASSATGAPAEAFF. The CDR3 nucleotides are TGTGCCAGCAGCGCTACAGGGGCCCCCGCTGAAGCTTTCTTT. This chain links TRBV7-3 with TRBJ1-1; TRBD1 agrees at 7 bases. There are 14 residues in the CDR3. The trim removed 5 bases at V and 6 bases at J, leaving 9 bases unmatched. Germline CDR1 SGHTA, CDR2 FQGTGA.

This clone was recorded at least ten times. The DNA for the CDR3 is TGTGCCAGCAGCTTGAGTAAGACGGCAGCGCGTCCCTACTATGGCTACACCTTC. Translating gives CASSLSKTAARPYYGYTF. The chain links TRBV5-5 to TRBJ1-2; D is ambiguous. From germline, CDR1 is SGHKS and CDR2 YYEKEE (reference sequence). V lost 1 base and J lost 3, with 22 bases in between. This CDR3 contains 18 residues.

The CDR3 region is CASSSDTLGSQYF. In nucleotides, the CDR3 is TGTGCCAGCAGTTCGGACACCCTGGGGTCCCAGTACTTC. The chain recombines TRBV6-5 with TRBJ2-5; weak D call: TRBD1 (5 bases). V dropped 4 bases and J dropped 9 bases, with 15 bases sitting between them. Germline-derived CDR1 and CDR2 are MNHEY and SVGAGI. The CDR3 has 13 residues.

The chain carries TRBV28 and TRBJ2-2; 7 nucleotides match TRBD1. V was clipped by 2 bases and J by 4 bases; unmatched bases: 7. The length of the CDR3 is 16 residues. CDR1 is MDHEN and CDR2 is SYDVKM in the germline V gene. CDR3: CASSLSKGAGTGELFF. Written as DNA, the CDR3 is TGTGCCAGCAGTTTAAGTAAGGGGGCGGGCACCGGGGAGCTGTTTTTT.

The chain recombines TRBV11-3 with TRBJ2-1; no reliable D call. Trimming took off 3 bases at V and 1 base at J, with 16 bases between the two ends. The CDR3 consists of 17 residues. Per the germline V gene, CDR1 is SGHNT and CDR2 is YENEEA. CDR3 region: CASSFRGASGSYNEQFF. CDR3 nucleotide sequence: TGTGCCAGCAGCTTCCGCGGCGCTAGTGGATCCTACAATGAGCAGTTCTTC.

This CDR3 is CSARPSYEQYF. CDR3 DNA: TGCAGTGCTAGACCTAGTTACGAGCAGTACTTC. The chain employs TRBV20-1 and TRBJ2-7; D is uncertain. V was cut by 2 bases and J by 4 bases, with 6 bases left in between. Germline V lookup: CDR1 DFQATT, CDR2 SNEGSKA (reference sequence). This CDR3 contains 11 residues.

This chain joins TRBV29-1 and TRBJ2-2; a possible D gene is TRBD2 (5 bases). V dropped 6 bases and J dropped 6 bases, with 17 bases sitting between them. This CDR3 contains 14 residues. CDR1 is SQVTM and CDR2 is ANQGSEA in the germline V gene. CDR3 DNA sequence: TGCAGCGTGGAGGTTGGCAGCCGGGCCGGGGAGCTGTTTTTT. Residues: CSVEVGSRAGELFF.

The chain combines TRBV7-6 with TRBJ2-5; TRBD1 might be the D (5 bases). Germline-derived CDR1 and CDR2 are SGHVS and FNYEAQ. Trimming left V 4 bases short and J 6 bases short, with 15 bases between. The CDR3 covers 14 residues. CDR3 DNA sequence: TGTGCCAGCAGCTCGTCCAGGGTTGGAAAGACCCAGTACTTC. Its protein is CASSSSRVGKTQYF. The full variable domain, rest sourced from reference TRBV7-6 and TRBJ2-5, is GAGVSQSPRYKVTKRGQDVALRCDPISGHVSLYWYRQALGQGPEFLTYFNYEAQQDKSGLPNDRFSAERPEGSISTLTIQRTEQRDSAMYRCASSSSRVGKTQYFGPGTRLLVL.